Detailed here is one T cell receptor (beta chain). 5'RACE template switching built TCR beta cDNA with unique molecular identifiers. TCRdb reprocessed the 5' RACE reads, with one entry per CDR3 protein and no DNA. This sample's table has approximately 110,000 distinct CDR3 sequences. This entry is derived from a study of T cells expressing NK-cell markers. Overall study context: Seropositivity for HCMV was found in seven of the eight sequenced donors, with one seronegative.

The sequence derives from a woman aged 18 to 75 in good health. The sequenced sample consisted of blood T cells: a sorted CD56 or NKG2C T cell subset, CD4+ or CD8+ T cells, or bulk PBMC T cells (not recorded which).

The CDR3 sequence: CSALAGNTGELFF. This chain connects TRBV20-1 to TRBJ2-2; TCRdb indicates TRBD2, and absent DNA this call remains unverified. The CDR3 covers 13 residues. The germline CDR1 and CDR2 sequences are DFQATT and SNEGSKA (reference sequence).